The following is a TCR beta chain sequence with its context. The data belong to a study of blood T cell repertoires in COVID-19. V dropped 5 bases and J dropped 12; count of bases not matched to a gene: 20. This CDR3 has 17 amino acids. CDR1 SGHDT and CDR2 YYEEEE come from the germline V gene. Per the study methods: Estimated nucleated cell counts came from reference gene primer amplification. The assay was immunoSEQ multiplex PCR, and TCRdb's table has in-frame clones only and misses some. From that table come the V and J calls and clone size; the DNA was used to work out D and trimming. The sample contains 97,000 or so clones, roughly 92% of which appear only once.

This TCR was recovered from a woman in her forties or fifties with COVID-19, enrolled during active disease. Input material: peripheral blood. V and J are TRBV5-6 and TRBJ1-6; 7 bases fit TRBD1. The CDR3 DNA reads TGTGCCAGCAGTTTCTACAGGGGACAGCCCTCTTTAGAACCCCTCCACTTT. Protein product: CASSFYRGQPSLEPLHF.